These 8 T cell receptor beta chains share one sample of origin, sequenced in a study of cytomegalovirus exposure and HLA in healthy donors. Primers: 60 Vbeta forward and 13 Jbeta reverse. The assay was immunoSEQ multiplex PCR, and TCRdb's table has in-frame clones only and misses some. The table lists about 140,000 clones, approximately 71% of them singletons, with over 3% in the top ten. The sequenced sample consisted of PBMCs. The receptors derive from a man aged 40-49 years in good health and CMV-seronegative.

CDR3 nucleotides: TGTGCCAGCAGGCCCATGCAGGGTAACACTGAAGCTTTCTTT. Translating gives CASRPMQGNTEAFF. This chain links TRBV2 with TRBJ1-1; possibly TRBD1 for D (5 bases). This CDR3 has 14 residues. The V and J ends lost 6 bases and 2 bases respectively, with 13 bases between them. In germline, CDR1 is SNHLY, CDR2 FYNNEI.

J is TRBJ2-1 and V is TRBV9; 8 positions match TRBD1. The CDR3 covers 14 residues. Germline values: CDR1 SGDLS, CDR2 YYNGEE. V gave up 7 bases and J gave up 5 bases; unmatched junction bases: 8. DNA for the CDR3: TGTGCCAGCGGGGAGACAGGGGCGCACAATGAGCAGTTCTTC. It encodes CASGETGAHNEQFF.

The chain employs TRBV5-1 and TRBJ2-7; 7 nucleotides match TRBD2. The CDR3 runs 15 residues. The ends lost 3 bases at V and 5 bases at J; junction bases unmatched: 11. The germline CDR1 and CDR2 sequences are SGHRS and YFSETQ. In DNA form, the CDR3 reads TGCGCCAGCAGCTGGGGCGGGGAGGGTACCCACGAGCAGTACTTC. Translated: CASSWGGEGTHEQYF.

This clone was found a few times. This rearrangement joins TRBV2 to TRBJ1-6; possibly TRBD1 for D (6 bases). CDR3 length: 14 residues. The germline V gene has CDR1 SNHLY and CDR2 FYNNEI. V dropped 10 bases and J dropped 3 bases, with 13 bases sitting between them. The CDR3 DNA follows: TGTGCCACCGCCGTGGACAGCTATAATTCACCCCTCCACTTT. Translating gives CATAVDSYNSPLHF.

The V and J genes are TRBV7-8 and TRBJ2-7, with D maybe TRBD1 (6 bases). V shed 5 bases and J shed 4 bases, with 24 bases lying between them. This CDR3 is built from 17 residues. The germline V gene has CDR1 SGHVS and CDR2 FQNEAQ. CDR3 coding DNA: TGTGCCAGCAGCCCCTACACAGGGCCCCTGAAGGTTTACGAGCAGTACTTC. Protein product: CASSPYTGPLKVYEQYF.

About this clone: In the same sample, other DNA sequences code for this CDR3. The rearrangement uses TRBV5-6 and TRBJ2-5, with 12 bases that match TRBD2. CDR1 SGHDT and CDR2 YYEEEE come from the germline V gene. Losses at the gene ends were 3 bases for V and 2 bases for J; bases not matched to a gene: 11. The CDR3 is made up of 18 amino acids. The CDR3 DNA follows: TGTGCCAGCAGCTCTACCGGGACTAGCGGGTTATGGCAAGAGACCCAGTACTTC. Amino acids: CASSSTGTSGLWQETQYF.

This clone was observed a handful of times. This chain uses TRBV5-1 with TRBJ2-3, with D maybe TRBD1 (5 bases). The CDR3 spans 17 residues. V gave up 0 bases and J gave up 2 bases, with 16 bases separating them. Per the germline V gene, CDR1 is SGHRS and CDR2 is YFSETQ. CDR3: CASSLARAGISTDTQYF. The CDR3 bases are TGCGCCAGCAGCTTGGCCAGGGCAGGAATTTCCACAGATACGCAGTATTTT.

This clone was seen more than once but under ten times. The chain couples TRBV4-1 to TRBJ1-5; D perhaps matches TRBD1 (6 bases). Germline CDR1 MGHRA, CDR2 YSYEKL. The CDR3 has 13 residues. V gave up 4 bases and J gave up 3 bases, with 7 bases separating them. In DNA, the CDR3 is TGCGCCAGCAGCCGACAGGTCAATCAGCCCCAGCATTTT. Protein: CASSRQVNQPQHF.